Each of the 7 T cell receptor beta chains below was sequenced from the same sample in a study of T cells in Graves' hyperthyroidism and ophthalmopathy. It was RNA transcripts that yielded the amplified TCR beta CDR3 regions. HTBI primers were used for first-round RT-PCR of the TCR CDR3. Via MiXCR, TCRdb re-called the multiplex PCR reads, giving one row per CDR3 protein. The data show roughly 500,000 distinct CDR3 sequences, roughly 50% seen once. Source material: peripheral blood or thyroid tissue (not recorded which). These receptors were obtained from an adult woman with Graves' disease, either hyperthyroidism or ophthalmopathy (not recorded which).

The chain uses TRBV7-9 and TRBJ2-7; 10 nucleotides match TRBD2. This CDR3 contains 15 residues. V shed 6 bases and J 7 bases; nucleotides not matched to a gene: 12. Germline V gives CDR1 SEHNR, CDR2 FQNEAQ (reference sequence). CDR3 sequence (DNA): TGTGCCAGCAGACTAGCGGGGAGCTCCTACAATGAGCAGTACTTC. Its translation: CASRLAGSSYNEQYF.

CDR3 region: CSARASRTQGEKLFF. CDR3 DNA sequence: TGCAGTGCTAGGGCCAGCAGAACCCAAGGGGAAAAACTGTTTTTT. This sequence joins TRBV20-1 and TRBJ1-4; no firm D call. The CDR3 loop spans 15 amino acids. V lost 3 bases and J lost 8, with 19 bases in between. CDR1 and CDR2 (germline): DFQATT, SNEGSKA (reference sequence).

Here the CDR3 DNA reads TGTGCCAGCAGCTTGGTTGGGACACCTCGGGAGACCCAGTACTTC. Translated: CASSLVGTPRETQYF. The V gene is TRBV5-8, the J gene TRBJ2-5, with D possibly matching TRBD1 (6 bases). Germline CDR1 reads SGHTS; CDR2 reads YDEGEE. The CDR3 has 15 amino acids. V was shortened by 0 bases and J by 5 bases, with 14 bases between the two germline ends.

This clonotype was counted at least ten times. This chain connects TRBV7-8 to TRBJ1-3; unclear D gene. V lost 4 bases to trimming and J lost 1 base, with 11 bases between them. Germline assignment: CDR1 SGHVS and CDR2 FQNEAQ. The CDR3 length is 15 residues. CDR3 sequence (DNA): TGTGCCAGCAGCTGGCCTTCGAGATCTGGAAACACCATATATTTT. It translates to CASSWPSRSGNTIYF.

This clonotype was observed once. This sequence joins TRBV14 and TRBJ1-3; no reliable D call. V was clipped by 2 bases and J by 0 bases, with 11 bases between them. Germline assignment: CDR1 SGHDN and CDR2 FVKESK. The CDR3 spans 16 residues. CDR3 DNA: TGTGCCAGCAGCCAATTTGCTCCCGCCTCTGGAAACACCATATATTTT. As protein: CASSQFAPASGNTIYF. Full variable domain (missing parts from reference TRBV14 and TRBJ1-3): EAGVTQFPSHSVIEKGQTVTLRCDPISGHDNLYWYRRVMGKEIKFLLHFVKESKQDESGMPNNRFLAERTGGTYSTLKVQPAELEDSGVYFCASSQFAPASGNTIYFGEGSWLTVV.

The V gene is TRBV7-9, the J gene TRBJ2-3, with no clear D. Deletions cut 0 bases from V and 14 bases from J, with 12 bases between. The CDR3 consists of 12 residues. Per germline, CDR1 SEHNR and CDR2 FQNEAQ (reference sequence). The CDR3 DNA follows: TGTGCCAGCAGCTTAGCGTTGGAGATGCTGTATTTT. Residues: CASSLALEMLYF.

In its sample, this clonotype was seen many times. The chain uses TRBV2 and TRBJ1-5, with D uncertain. The CDR3 loop spans 10 amino acids. Between the trimmed V and J ends, which lost 8 bases and 7 bases, there was a span of 6 bases. CDR1 and CDR2 (germline): SNHLY, FYNNEI. As DNA, the CDR3 is TGTGCCAGCGGGGAGCAGCCCCAGCATTTT. Protein: CASGEQPQHF.